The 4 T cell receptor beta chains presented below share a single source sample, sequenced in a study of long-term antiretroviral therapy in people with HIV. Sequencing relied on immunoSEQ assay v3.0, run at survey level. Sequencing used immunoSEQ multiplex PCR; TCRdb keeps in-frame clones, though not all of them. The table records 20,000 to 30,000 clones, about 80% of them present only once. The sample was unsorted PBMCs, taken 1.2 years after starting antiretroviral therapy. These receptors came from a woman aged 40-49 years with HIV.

The CDR3 sequence is CASSPMTGGIGNTIYF. Written as DNA, the CDR3 is TGTGCCAGCAGCCCAATGACAGGGGGTATTGGAAACACCATATATTTT. The rearrangement links TRBV5-4 to TRBJ1-3, with 9 bases fitting TRBD1. Germline CDR1 and CDR2: SGHNT and YYREEE (reference sequence). Unmatched junction bases numbered 8, after V lost 4 bases and J lost 3 bases. The CDR3 is made up of 16 amino acids.

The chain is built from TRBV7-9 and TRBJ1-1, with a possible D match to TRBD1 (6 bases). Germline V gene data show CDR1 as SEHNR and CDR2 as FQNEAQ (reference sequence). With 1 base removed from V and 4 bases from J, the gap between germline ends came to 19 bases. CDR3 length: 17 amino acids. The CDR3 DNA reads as TGTGCCAGCAGCTTAGGTCCTCTCGGGGGGGCGGGCACTGAAGCTTTCTTT. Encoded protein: CASSLGPLGGAGTEAFF.

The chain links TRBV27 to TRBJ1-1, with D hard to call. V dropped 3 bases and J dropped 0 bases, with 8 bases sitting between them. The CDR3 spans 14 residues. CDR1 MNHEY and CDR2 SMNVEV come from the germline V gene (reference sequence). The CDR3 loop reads CASSFGRMNTEAFF. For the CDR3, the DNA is TGTGCCAGCAGTTTCGGGCGGATGAACACTGAAGCTTTCTTT.

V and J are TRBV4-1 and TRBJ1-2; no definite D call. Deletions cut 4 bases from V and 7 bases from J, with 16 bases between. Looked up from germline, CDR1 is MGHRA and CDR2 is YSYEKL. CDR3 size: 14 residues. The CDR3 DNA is TGCGCCAGCAGCCCAGGCCGGGGAAAGCGTGGCTACACCTTC. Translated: CASSPGRGKRGYTF.